This record covers a single TCR beta chain. This record comes from a study of blood T cells in healthy people across ages. Combining a sample-barcoded 5' primer with a J-beta primer mix, a second PCR ran for 7 to 11 cycles. TCRdb reprocessed the 5' RACE reads via MiXCR and lists one record per CDR3 protein. The sample has 850,000 to 1,300,000 distinct CDR3 sequences, over 35% seen once; the top ten hold 18%. Unmatched junction bases numbered 6, after V lost 3 bases and J lost 2 bases. The CDR3 runs to 17 residues. Germline V CDR1 and CDR2: MGHRA, YSYEKL. The sequence came from a woman aged 60-70 years in good health. The chain joins TRBV4-1 to TRBJ2-7; 14 nucleotides line up with TRBD2. Sequencing used blood. The CDR3 nucleotides are TGCGCCAGCAGCCAGAGGACTAGCGGGAGGACCGCCTACGAGCAGTACTTC. It encodes CASSQRTSGRTAYEQYF.